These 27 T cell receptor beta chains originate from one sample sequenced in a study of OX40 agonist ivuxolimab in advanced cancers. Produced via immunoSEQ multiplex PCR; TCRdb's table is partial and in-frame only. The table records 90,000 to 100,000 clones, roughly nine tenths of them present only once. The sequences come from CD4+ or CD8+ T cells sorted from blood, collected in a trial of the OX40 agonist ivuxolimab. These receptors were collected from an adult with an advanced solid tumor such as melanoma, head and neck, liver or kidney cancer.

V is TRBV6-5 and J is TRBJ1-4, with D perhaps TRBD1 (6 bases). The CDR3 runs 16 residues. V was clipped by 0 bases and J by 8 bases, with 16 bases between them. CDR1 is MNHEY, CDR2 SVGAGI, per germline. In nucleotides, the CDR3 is TGTGCCAGCAGTTACTCCTCCTCAGGGGTGGGCGAAAAACTGTTTTTT. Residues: CASSYSSSGVGEKLFF.

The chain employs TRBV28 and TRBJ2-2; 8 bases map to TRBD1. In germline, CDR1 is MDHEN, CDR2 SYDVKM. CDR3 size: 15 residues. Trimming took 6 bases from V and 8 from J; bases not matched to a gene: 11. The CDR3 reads CASSNGQGVQGELFF. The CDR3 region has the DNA TGTGCCAGCAGCAACGGACAGGGAGTTCAGGGGGAGCTGTTTTTT.

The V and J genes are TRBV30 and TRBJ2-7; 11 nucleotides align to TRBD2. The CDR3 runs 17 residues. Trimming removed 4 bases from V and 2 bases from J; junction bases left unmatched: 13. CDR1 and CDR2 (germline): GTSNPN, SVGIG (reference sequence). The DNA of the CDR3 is TGTGCCTGGAACGGTCGGGGGACTAGCGGTTACACCTACGAGCAGTACTTC. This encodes CAWNGRGTSGYTYEQYF.

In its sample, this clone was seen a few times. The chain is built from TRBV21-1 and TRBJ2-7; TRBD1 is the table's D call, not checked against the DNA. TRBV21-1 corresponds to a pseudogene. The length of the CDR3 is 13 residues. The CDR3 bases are TGTGCCATCCCCGGTACAGGGGTCCTCGAGCAGTACGTC. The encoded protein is CAIPGTGVLEQYV.

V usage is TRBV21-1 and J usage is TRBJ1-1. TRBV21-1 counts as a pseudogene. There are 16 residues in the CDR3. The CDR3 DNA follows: TGTGCCAGCAGCAGGGGGGCAGGACCCTTGGGCACTGAAGCTTTCTTT. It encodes CASSRGAGPLGTEAFF.

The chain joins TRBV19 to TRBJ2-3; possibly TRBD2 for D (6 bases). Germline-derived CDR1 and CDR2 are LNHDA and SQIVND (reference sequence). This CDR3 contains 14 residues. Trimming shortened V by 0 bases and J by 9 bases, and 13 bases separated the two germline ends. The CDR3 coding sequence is TGTGCCAGTAGTATAGACGGCCAAGGAGGGACGCAGTATTTT. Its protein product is CASSIDGQGGTQYF.

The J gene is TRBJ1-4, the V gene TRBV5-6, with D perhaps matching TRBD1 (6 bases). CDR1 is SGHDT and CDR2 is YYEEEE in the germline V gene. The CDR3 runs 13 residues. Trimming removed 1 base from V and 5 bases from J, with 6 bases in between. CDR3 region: CASSLRGNEKLFF. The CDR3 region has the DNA TGTGCCAGCAGCTTGAGGGGGAATGAAAAACTGTTTTTT.

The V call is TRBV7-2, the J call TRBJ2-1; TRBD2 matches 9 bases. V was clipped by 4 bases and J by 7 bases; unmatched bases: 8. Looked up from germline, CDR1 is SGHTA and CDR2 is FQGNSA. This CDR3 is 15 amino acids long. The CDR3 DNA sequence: TGTGCCAGCAGCTCGGGACTAGCAAGGGGGAATGAGCAGTTCTTC. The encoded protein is CASSSGLARGNEQFF.

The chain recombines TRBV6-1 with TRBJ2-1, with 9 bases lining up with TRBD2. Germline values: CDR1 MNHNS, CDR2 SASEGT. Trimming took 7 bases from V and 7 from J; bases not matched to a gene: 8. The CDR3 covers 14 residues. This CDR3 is CASNAAGGPNEQFF. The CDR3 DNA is TGTGCCAGCAACGCGGCGGGAGGGCCGAATGAGCAGTTCTTC.

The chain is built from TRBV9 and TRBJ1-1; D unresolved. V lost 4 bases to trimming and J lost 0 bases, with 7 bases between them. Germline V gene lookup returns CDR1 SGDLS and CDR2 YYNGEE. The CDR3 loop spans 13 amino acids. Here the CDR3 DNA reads TGTGCCAGCAGCATAACAGTGAACACTGAAGCTTTCTTT. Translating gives CASSITVNTEAFF.

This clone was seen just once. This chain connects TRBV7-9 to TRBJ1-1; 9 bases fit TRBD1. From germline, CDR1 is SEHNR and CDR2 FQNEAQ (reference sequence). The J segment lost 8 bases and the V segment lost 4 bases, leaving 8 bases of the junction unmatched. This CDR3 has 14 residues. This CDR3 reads CASSSLGDREEAFF. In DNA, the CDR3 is TGTGCCAGCAGCTCCCTGGGGGACAGGGAGGAAGCTTTCTTT.

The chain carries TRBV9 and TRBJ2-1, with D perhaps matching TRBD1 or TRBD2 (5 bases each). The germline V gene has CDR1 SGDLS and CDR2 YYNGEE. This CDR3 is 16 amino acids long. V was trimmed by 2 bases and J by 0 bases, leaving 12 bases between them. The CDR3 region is CASSVRAGSSYNEQFF. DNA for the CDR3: TGTGCCAGCAGCGTTCGCGCAGGGAGCTCCTACAATGAGCAGTTCTTC.

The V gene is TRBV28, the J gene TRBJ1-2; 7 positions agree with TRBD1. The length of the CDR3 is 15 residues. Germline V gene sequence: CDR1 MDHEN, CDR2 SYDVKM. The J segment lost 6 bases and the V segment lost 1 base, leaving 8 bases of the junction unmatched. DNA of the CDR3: TGTGCCAGCAGTTTATTGAGGCCTGGACAGGATGGCTACACCTTC. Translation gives CASSLLRPGQDGYTF.

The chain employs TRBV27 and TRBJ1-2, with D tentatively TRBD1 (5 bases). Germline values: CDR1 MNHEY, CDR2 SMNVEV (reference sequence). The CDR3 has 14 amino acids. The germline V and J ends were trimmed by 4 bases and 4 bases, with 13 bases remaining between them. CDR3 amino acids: CASSYGRASYGYTF. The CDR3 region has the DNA TGTGCCAGCAGTTACGGCAGGGCCTCCTATGGCTACACCTTC.

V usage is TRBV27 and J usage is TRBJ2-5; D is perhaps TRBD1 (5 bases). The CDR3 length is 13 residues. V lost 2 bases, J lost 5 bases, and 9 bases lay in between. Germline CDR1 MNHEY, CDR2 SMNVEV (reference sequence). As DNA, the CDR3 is TGTGCCAGCAGTTTAACCAGGGTTGAGACCCAGTACTTC. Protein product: CASSLTRVETQYF.

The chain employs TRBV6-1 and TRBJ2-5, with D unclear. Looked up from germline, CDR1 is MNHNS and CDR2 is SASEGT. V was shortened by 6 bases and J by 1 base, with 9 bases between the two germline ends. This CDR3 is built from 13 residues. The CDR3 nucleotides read TGTGCCAGCAGGCAGATTACCCAAGAGACCCAGTACTTC. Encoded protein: CASRQITQETQYF.

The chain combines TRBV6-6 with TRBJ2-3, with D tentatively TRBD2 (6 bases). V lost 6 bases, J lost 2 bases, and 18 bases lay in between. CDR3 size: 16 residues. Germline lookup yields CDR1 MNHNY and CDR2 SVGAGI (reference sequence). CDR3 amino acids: CASRLLGSGNTDTQYF. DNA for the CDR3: TGTGCCAGCAGATTATTAGGTAGCGGAAACACAGATACGCAGTATTTT.

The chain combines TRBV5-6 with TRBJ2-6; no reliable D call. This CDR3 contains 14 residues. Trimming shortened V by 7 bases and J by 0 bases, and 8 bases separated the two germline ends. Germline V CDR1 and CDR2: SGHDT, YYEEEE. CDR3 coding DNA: TGTGCCAGCTCCCCCCGCTCTGGGGCCAACGTCCTGACTTTC. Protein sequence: CASSPRSGANVLTF. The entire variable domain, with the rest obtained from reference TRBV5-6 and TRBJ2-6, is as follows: DAGVTQSPTHLIKTRGQQVTLRCSPKSGHDTVSWYQQALGQGPQFIFQYYEEEERQRGNFPDRFSGHQFPNYSSELNVNALLLGDSALYLCASSPRSGANVLTFGAGSRLTVL.

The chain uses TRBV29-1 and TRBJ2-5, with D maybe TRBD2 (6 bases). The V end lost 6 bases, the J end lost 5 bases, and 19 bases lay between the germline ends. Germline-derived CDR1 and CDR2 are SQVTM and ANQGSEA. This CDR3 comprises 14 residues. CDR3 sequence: CSVVLGGGPETQYF. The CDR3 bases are TGCAGCGTGGTCCTGGGGGGAGGCCCGGAGACCCAGTACTTC.

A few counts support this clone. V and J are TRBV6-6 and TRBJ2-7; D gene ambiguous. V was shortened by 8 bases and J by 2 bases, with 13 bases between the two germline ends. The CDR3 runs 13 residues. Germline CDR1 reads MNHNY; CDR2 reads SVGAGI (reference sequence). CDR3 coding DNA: TGTGCCAGCGGGCTAGATGGACCCTACGAGCAGTACGTC. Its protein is CASGLDGPYEQYV.

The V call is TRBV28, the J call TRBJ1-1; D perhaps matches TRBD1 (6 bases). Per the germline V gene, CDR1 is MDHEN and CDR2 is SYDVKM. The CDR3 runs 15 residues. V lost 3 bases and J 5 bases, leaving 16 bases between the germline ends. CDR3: CASSFVSRRGTEAFF. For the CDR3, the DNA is TGTGCCAGCAGTTTTGTATCGAGGAGGGGGACTGAAGCTTTCTTT.

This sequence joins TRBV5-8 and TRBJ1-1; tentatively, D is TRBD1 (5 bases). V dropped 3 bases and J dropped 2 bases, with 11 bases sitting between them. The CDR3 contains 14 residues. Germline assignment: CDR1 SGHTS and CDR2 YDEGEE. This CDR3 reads CASSSSGPNTEAFF. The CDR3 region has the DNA TGTGCCAGCAGCTCCTCGGGACCTAACACTGAAGCTTTCTTT.

In DNA form, the CDR3 reads TGTGCCAGCAGCGTAGCGGGAGGCACCTACAATGAGCAGTTCTTC. Amino acids: CASSVAGGTYNEQFF. The chain employs TRBV5-4 and TRBJ2-1; 10 bases fit TRBD2. The germline V gene encodes CDR1 SGHNT and CDR2 YYREEE (reference sequence). The length of the CDR3 is 15 residues. V shed 4 bases and J 2 bases; nucleotides not matched to a gene: 3. The complete variable domain, with remaining parts taken from reference TRBV5-4 and TRBJ2-1, reads ETGVTQSPTHLIKTRGQQVTLRCSSQSGHNTVSWYQQALGQGPQFIFQYYREEENGRGNFPPRFSGLQFPNYSSELNVNALELDDSALYLCASSVAGGTYNEQFFGPGTRLTVL.

The DNA for the CDR3 is TGCGCCAGCAGCTCGGTGGGACTTAACACCGGGGAGCTGTTTTTT. Its translation is CASSSVGLNTGELFF. This chain uses TRBV5-1 with TRBJ2-2; TRBD2 might be the D (6 bases). The CDR3 runs 15 residues. The germline V gene encodes CDR1 SGHRS and CDR2 YFSETQ. Deletions cut 3 bases from V and 2 bases from J, with 11 bases between.

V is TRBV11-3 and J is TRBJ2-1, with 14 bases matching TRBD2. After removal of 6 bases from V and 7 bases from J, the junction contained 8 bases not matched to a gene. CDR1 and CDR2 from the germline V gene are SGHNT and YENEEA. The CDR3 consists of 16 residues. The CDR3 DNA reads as TGTGCCAGCAGTTCAGGAGGGACTAGCGGGAGTAATGAGCAGTTCTTC. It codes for CASSSGGTSGSNEQFF.

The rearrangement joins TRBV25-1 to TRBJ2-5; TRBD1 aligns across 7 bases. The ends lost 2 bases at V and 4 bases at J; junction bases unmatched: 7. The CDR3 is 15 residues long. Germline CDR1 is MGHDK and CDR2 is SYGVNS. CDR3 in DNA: TGTGCCAGCAGTGAAATAGGGACAGTTCCAGAGACCCAGTACTTC. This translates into CASSEIGTVPETQYF.

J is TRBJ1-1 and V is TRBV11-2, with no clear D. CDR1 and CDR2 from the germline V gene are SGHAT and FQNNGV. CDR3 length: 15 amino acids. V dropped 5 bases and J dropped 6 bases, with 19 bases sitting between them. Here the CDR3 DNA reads TGTGCCAGCAGCCAGAACGTGGTGGATACTGCTGAAGCTTTCTTT. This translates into CASSQNVVDTAEAFF.